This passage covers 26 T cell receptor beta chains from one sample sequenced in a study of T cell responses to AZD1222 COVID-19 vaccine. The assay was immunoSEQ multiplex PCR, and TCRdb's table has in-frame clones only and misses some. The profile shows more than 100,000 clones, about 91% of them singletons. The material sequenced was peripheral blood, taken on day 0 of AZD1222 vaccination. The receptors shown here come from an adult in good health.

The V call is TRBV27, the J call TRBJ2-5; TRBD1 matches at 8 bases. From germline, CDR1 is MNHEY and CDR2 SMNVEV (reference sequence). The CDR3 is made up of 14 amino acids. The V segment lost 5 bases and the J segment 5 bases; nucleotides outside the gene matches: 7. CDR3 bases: TGTGCCAGCAGTCCCCGCCCAGGGGGCGAGACCCAGTACTTC. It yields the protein CASSPRPGGETQYF.

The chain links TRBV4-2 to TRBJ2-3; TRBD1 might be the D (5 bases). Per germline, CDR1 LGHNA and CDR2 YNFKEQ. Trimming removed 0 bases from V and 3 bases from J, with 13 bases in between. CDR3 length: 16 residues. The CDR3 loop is CASSQDIWGKTDTQYF. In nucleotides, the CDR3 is TGTGCCAGCAGCCAAGATATATGGGGCAAAACAGATACGCAGTATTTT.

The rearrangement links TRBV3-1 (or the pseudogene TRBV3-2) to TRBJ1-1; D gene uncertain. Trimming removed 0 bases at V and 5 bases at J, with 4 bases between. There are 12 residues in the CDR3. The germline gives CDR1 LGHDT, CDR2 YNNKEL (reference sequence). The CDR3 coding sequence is TGTGCCAGCAGCCAAGACAGGACTGAAGCTTTCTTT. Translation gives CASSQDRTEAFF.

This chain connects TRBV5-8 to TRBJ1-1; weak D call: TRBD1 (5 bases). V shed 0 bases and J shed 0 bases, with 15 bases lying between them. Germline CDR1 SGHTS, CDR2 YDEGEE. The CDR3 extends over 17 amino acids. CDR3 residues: CASSLGGDGSMNTEAFF. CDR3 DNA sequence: TGTGCCAGCAGCTTGGGGGGGGACGGATCTATGAACACTGAAGCTTTCTTT.

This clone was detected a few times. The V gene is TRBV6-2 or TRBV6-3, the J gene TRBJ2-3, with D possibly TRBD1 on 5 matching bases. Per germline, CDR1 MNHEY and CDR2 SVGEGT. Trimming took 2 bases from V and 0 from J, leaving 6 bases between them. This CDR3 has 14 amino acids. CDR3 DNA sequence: TGTGCCAGCAGTTACGACAGTAGCACAGATACGCAGTATTTT. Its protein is CASSYDSSTDTQYF.

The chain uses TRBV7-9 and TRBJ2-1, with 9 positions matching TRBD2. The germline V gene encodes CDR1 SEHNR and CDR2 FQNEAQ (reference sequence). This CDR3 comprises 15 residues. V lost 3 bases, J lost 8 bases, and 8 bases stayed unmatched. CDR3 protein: CASSLEGLAVHEQFF. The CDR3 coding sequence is TGTGCCAGCAGCTTGGAGGGACTAGCCGTCCATGAGCAGTTCTTC.

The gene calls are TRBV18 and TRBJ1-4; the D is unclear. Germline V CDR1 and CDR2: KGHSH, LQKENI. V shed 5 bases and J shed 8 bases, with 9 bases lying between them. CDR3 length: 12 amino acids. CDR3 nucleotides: TGTGCCAGCTCAAGTGGTAGGGAAAAACTGTTTTTT. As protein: CASSSGREKLFF.

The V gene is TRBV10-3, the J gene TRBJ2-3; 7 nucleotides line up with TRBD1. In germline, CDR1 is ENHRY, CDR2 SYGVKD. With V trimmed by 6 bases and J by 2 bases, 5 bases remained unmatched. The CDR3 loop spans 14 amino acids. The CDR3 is CAIRPGTATDTQYF. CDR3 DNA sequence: TGTGCCATCAGACCAGGGACAGCCACAGATACGCAGTATTTT.

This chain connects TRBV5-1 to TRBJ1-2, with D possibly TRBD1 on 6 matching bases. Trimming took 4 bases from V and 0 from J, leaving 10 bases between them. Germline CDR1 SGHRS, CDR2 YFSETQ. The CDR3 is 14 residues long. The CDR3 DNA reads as TGCGCCAGCAGCAGCCGGGACACTAACTATGGCTACACCTTC. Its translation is CASSSRDTNYGYTF. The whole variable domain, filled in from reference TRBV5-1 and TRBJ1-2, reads KAGVTQTPRYLIKTRGQQVTLSCSPISGHRSVSWYQQTPGQGLQFLFEYFSETQRNKGNFPGRFSGRQFSNSRSEMNVSTLELGDSALYLCASSSRDTNYGYTFGSGTRLTVV.

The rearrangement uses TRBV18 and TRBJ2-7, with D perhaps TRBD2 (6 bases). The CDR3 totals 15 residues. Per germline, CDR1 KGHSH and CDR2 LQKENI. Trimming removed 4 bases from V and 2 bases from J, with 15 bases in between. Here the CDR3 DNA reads TGTGCCAGCTCACAACAGGAAGGGAGGACCTACGAGCAGTACTTC. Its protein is CASSQQEGRTYEQYF.

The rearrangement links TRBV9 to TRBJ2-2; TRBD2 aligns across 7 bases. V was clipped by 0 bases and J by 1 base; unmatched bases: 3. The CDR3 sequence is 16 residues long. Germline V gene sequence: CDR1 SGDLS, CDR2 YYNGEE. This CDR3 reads CASSVAGGWNTGELFF. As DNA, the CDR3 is TGTGCCAGCAGCGTAGCGGGGGGATGGAACACCGGGGAGCTGTTTTTT.

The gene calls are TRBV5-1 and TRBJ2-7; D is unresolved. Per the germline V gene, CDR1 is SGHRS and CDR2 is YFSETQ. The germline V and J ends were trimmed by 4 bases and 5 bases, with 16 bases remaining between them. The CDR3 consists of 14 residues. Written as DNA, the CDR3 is TGCGCCAGCAGCCTCGGCCCGGGCAGTCACGAGCAGTACTTC. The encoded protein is CASSLGPGSHEQYF.

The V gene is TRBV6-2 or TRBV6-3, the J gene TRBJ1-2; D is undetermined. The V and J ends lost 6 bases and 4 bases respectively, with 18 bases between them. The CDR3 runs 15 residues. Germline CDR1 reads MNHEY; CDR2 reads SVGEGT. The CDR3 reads CASSPRSQPGYGYTF. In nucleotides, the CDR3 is TGTGCCAGCAGCCCCCGATCCCAGCCAGGCTATGGCTACACCTTC.

The CDR3 spells CASSSTGESIQYF. For the CDR3, the DNA is TGTGCCAGCAGTTCCACGGGGGAAAGCATTCAGTACTTC. The chain couples TRBV6-5 to TRBJ2-4; weak D call: TRBD2 (6 bases). The germline gives CDR1 MNHEY, CDR2 SVGAGI. The CDR3 is 13 residues long. V dropped 4 bases and J dropped 9 bases, with 13 bases sitting between them.

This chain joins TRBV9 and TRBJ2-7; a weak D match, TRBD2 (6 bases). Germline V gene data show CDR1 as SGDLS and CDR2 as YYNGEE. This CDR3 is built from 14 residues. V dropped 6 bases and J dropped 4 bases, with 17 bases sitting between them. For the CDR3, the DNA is TGTGCCAGCAACAAAGGGGACGGAGGGTACGAGCAGTACTTC. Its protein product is CASNKGDGGYEQYF.

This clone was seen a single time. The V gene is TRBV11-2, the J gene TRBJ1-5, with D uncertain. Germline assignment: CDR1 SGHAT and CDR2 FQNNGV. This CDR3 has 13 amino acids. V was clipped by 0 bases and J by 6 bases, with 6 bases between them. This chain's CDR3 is CASSLDLGQPQHF. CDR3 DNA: TGTGCCAGCAGCTTAGATTTGGGTCAGCCCCAGCATTTT.

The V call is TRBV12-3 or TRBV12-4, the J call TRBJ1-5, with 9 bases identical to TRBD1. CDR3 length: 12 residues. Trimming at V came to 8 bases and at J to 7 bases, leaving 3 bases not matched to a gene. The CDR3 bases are TGTGCCAGCTCAGGACAGGGGCAGCCCCAGCATTTT. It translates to CASSGQGQPQHF.

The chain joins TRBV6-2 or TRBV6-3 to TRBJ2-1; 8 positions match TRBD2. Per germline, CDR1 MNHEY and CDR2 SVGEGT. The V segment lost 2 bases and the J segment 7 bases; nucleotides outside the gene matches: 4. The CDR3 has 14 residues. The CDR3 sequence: CASSYNGGANEQFF. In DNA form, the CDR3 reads TGTGCCAGCAGTTACAACGGGGGGGCAAATGAGCAGTTCTTC.

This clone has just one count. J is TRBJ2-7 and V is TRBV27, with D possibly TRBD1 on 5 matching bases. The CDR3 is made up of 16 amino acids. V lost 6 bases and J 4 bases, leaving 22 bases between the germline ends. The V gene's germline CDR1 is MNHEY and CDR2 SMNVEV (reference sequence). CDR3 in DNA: TGTGCCAGCAGCCCCCTGGTGGGGCAGTTCCAGTACGAGCAGTACTTC. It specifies CASSPLVGQFQYEQYF.

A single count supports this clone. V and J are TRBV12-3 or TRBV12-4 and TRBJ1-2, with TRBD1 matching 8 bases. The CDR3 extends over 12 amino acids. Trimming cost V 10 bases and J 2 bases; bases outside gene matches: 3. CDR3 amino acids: CAIRTGNYGYTF. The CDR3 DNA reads TGTGCCATTCGGACAGGGAACTATGGCTACACCTTC.

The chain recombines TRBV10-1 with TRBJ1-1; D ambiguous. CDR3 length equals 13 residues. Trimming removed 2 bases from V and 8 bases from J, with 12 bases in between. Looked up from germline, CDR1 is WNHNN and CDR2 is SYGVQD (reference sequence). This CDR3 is CASSEARGGEAFF. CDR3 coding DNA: TGCGCCAGCAGTGAGGCGCGAGGTGGAGAAGCTTTCTTT.

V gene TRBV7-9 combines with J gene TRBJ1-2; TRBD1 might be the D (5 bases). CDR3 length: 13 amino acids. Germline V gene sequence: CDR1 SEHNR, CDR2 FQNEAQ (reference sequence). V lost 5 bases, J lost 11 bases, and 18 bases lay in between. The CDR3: CASSRGEGQQYTF. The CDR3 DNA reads TGTGCCAGCAGCCGAGGTGAGGGGCAGCAGTACACCTTC.

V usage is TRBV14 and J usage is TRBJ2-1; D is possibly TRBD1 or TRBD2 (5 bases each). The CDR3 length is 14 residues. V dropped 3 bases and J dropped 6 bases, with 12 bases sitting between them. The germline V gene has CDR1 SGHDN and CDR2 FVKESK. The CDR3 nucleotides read TGTGCCAGCAGCCACTATGGGGGACGCAATGAGCAGTTCTTC. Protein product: CASSHYGGRNEQFF.

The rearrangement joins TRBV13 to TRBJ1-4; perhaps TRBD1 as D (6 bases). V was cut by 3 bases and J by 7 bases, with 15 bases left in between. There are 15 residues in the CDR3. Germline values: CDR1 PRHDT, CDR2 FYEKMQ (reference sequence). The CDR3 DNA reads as TGTGCCAGCAGCTTGCAGGGGCGCGCGGGTGAAAAACTGTTTTTT. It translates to CASSLQGRAGEKLFF.

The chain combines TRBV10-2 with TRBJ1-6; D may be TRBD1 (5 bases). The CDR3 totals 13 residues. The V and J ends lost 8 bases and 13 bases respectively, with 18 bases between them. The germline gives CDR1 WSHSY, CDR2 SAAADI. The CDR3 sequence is CASGPGTAAPLHF. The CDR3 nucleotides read TGCGCCAGCGGACCCGGGACCGCGGCTCCCCTCCACTTT.

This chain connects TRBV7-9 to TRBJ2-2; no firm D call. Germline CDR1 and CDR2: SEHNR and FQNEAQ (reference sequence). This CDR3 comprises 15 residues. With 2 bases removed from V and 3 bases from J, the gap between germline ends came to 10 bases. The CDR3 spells CASSLQIKYTGELFF. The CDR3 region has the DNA TGTGCCAGCAGCTTACAGATAAAATACACCGGGGAGCTGTTTTTT.